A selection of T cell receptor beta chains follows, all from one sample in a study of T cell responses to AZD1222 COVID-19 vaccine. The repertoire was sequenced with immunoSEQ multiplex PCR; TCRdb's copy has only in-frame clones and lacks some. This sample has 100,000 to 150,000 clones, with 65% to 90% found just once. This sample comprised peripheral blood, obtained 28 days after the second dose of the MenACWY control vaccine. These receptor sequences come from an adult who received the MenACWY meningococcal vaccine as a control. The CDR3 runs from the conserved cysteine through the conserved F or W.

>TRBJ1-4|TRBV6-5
CASRRGAVNEKLFF
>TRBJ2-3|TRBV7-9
CATSPGQGAGDTQYF
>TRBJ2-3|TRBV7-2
CASSTYGDTQYF
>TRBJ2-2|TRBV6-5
CASKEGLGELFF
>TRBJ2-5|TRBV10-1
CASSDPGLVGETQYF
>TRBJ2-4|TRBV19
CASSGGPVLNIQYF
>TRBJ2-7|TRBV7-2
CASSLTSGNYYEQYF
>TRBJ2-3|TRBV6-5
CASSSPRGPTDTQYF
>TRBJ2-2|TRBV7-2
CASSLSGGATGELFF
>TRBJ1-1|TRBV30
CAWSIQRNTEAFF
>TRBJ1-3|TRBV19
CASRSHSGRSSGNTIYF
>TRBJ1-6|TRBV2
CASRGQSSYNSPLHF
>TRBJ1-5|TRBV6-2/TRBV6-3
CASSYLDVNQPQHF
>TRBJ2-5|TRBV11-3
CASSLGPRREAETQYF
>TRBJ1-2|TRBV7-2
CASSLAGRAYGYTF
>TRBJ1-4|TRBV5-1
CASSRGQGGATWEKLFF
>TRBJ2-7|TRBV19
CASSIDSSGASYEQYF
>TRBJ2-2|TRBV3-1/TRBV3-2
CASSLFFAGGPGTGELFF
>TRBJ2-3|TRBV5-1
CASSLGSSGLATQYF
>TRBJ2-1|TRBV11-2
CASSFEVPLAGVVDNEQFF
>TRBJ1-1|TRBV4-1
CASSKLGGFVAEAFF
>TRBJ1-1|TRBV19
CASSTGPPGTEAFF
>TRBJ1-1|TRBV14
CASSVGTGGGTEAFF
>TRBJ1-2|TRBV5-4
CASSLMSPPYTF
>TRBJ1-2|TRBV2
CASSEGQGRYGYTF
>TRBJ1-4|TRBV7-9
CASSFEATNEKLFF